This is a list of T cell receptor beta chains from one sample in a study of blood T cell repertoires in COVID-19. Some clones are missing from TCRdb's copy, which holds only in-frame ones; the method was immunoSEQ multiplex PCR. The table has around 50,000 clones, approximately 86% seen once. The sequenced sample consisted of peripheral blood. These receptors were taken from a woman older than 75 with acute or convalescent COVID-19. The CDR3 runs from the conserved cysteine through the conserved F or W. D genes are given only for firm matches. Size is stated for part of the rows, as once, few or many counts, or as a class when the clone is expanded.

J,V,size,D,DNA,CDR3
TRBJ2-1,TRBV19,few,NA,TGTGCCAGTAGCCCCTCGGGTAGCCATAATGAGCAGTTCTTC,CASSPSGSHNEQFF
TRBJ2-1,TRBV28,NA,TRBD1,TGTGCCAGCAGTTCCCCGACAGGGGCCTACAATGAGCAGTTCTTC,CASSSPTGAYNEQFF
TRBJ1-2,TRBV5-6,NA,NA,TGTGCCAGCAGCTTGGTTGAGGACAGCTATGGCTACACCTTC,CASSLVEDSYGYTF
TRBJ1-5,TRBV12-3/TRBV12-4,once,NA,TGTGCCAGCCCTACGATGGGCAATCAGCCCCAGCATTTT,CASPTMGNQPQHF
TRBJ2-3,TRBV18,NA,NA,TGTGCCAGCGCTCCGGGACAAAGTACAGATACGCAGTATTTT,CASAPGQSTDTQYF
TRBJ2-7,TRBV10-1,once,NA,TGCGCCAGCAGTGCTCACGACAGAACGAGCTCCTACGAGCAGTACTTC,CASSAHDRTSSYEQYF
TRBJ1-6,TRBV7-7,few,TRBD1,TGTGCCAGCAGCCCCGGACAGGATTCACCCCTCCACTTT,CASSPGQDSPLHF
TRBJ1-4,TRBV6-5,NA,NA,TGTGCCAGCAGCGCTGGGACAACCGAAAAACTGTTTTTT,CASSAGTTEKLFF
TRBJ2-6,TRBV18,NA,NA,TGTGCCAGCTCACCAGCAGGGTCTGGGGCCAACGTCCTGACTTTC,CASSPAGSGANVLTF
TRBJ1-5,TRBV28,NA,TRBD1,TGTGCCAGCAGCAAAACAGGGGGGAATCAGCCCCAGCATTTT,CASSKTGGNQPQHF
TRBJ1-1,TRBV7-9,NA,NA,TGTGCCAGCAGCTTTTTGGGCACGAACACTGAAGCTTTCTTT,CASSFLGTNTEAFF
TRBJ2-5,TRBV7-2,once,TRBD1,TGTGCCAGCAGCCCGGGGACAGCCGAGACCCAGTACTTC,CASSPGTAETQYF
TRBJ1-2,TRBV2,NA,NA,TGTGCCAGCATTCAGGAAACTAACTATGGCTACACCTTC,CASIQETNYGYTF
TRBJ1-1,TRBV9,NA,NA,TGTGCCAGCAGCGTAGTCAGGAACACTGAAGCTTTCTTT,CASSVVRNTEAFF
TRBJ2-2,TRBV5-4,NA,TRBD2,TGTGCCAGCAGCTTGGGTAGCGGGCACACCGGGGAGCTGTTTTTT,CASSLGSGHTGELFF
TRBJ2-7,TRBV4-1,few,NA,TGCGCCAGCAGCCAAGATAAACAGGGCCCGGACGAGCAGTACTTC,CASSQDKQGPDEQYF